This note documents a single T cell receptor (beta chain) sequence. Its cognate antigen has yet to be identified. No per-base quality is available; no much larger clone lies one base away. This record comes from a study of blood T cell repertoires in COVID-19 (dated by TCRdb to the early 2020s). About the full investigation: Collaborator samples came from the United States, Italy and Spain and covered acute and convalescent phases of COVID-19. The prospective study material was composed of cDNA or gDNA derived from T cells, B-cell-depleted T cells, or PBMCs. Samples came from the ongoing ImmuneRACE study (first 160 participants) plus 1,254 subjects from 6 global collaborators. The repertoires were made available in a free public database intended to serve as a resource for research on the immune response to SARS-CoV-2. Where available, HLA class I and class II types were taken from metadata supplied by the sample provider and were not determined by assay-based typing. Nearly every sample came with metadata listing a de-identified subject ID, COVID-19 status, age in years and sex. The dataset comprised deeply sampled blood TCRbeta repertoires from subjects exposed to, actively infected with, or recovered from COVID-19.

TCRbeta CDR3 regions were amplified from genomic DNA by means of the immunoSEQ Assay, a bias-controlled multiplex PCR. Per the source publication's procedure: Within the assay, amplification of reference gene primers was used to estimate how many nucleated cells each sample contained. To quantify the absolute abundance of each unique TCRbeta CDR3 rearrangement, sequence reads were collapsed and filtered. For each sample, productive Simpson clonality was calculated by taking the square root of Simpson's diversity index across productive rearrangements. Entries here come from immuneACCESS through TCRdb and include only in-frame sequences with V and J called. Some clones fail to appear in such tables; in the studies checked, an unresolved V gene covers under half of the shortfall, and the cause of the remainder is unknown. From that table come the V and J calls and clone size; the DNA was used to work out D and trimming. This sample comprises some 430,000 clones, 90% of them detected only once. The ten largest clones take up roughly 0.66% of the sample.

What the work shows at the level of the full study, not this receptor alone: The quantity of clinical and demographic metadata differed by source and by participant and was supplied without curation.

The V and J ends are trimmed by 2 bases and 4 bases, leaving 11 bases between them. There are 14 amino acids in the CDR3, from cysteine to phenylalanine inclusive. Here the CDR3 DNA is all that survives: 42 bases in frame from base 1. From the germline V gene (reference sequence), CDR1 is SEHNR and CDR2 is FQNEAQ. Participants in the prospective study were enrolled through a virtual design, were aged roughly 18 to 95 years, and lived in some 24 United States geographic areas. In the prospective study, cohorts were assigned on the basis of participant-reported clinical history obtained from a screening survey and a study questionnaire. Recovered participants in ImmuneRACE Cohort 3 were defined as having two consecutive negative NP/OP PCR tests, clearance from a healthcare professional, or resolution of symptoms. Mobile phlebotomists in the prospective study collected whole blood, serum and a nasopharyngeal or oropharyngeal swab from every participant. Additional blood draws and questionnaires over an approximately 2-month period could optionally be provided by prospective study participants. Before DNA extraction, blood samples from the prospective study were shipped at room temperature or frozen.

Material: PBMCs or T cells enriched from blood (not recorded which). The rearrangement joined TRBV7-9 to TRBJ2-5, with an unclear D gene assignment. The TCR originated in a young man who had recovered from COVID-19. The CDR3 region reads CASSLILAGETQYF. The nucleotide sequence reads TGTGCCAGCAGCTTAATACTTGCCGGAGAGACCCAGTACTTC.